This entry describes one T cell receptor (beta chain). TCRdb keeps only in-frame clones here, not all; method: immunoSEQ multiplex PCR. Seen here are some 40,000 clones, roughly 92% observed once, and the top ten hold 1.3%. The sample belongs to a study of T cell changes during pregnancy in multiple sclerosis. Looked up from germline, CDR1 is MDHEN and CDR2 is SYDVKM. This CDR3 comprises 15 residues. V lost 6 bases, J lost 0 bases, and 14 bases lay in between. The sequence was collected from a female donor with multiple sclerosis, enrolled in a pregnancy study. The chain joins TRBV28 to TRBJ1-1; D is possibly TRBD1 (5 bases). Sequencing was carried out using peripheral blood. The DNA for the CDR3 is TGTGCCAGCAGAACTCGGGGACTCATGAACACTGAAGCTTTCTTT. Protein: CASRTRGLMNTEAFF.